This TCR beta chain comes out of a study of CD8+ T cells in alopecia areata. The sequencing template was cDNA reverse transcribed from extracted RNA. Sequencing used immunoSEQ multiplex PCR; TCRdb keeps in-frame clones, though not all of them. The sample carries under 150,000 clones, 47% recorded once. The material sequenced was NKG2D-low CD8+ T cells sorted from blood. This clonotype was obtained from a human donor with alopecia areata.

The CDR3: CAWSVTQYTEQFF. The CDR3 coding sequence is TGTGCCTGGAGTGTCACCCAGTATACTGAGCAGTTCTTC. The rearrangement joins TRBV30 to TRBJ2-1, with D unclear. The CDR3 has 13 residues. CDR1 GTSNPN and CDR2 SVGIG come from the germline V gene (reference sequence). Trimming removed 0 bases from V and 9 bases from J, with 12 bases in between.